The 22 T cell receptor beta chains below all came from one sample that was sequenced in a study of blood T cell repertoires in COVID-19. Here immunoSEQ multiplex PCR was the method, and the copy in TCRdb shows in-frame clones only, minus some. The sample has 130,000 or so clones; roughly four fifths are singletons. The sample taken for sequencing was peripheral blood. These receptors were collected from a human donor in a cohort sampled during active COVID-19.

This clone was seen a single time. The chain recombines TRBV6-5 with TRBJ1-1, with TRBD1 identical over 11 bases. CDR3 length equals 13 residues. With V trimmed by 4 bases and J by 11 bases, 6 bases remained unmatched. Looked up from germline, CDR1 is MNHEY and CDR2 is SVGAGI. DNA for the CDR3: TGTGCCAGCAGTTCTACGGGGACAGGGGGGGCTTTCTTT. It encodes CASSSTGTGGAFF.

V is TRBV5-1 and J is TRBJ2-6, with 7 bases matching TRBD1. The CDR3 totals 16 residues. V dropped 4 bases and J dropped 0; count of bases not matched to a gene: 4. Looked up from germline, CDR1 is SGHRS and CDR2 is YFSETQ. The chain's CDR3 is CASSPTGLSGANVLTF. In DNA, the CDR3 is TGCGCCAGCAGCCCGACAGGGCTCTCTGGGGCCAACGTCCTGACTTTC.

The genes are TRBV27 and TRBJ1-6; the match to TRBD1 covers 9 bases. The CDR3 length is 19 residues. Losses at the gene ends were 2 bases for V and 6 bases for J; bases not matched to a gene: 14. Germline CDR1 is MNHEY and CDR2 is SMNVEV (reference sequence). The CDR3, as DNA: TGTGCCAGCAGTTTAGCAGCCCCCACAGGGGGCTACTTTAATTCACCCCTCCACTTT. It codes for CASSLAAPTGGYFNSPLHF.

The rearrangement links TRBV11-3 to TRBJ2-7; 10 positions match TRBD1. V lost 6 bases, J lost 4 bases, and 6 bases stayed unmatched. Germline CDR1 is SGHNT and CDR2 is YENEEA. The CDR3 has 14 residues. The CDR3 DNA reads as TGTGCCAGCAGTTTCCGGGACAGGGGTTACGAGCAGTACTTC. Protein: CASSFRDRGYEQYF.

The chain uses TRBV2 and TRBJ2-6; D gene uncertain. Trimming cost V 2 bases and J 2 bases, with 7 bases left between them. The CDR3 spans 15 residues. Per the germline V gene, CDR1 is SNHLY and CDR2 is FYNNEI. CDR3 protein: CASSELSPGANVLTF. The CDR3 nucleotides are TGTGCCAGCAGTGAACTCAGTCCTGGGGCCAACGTCCTGACTTTC.

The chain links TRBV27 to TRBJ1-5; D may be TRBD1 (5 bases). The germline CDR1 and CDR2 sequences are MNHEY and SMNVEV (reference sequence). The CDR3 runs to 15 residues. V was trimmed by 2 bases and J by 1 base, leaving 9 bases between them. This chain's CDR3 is CASSLRGGSNQPQHF. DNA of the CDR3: TGTGCCAGCAGTTTACGGGGGGGAAGCAATCAGCCCCAGCATTTT.

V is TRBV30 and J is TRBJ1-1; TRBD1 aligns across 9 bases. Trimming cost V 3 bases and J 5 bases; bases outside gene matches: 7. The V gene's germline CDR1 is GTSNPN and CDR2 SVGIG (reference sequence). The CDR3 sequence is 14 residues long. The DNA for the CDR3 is TGTGCCTGGAGATACAGGGGGCGCCTGACTGAAGCTTTCTTT. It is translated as CAWRYRGRLTEAFF.

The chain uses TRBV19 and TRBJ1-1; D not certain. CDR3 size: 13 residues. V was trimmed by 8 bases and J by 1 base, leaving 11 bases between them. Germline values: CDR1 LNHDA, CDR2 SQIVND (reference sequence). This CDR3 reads CASGYSTNTEAFF. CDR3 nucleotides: TGTGCCAGTGGTTACTCTACGAACACTGAAGCTTTCTTT.

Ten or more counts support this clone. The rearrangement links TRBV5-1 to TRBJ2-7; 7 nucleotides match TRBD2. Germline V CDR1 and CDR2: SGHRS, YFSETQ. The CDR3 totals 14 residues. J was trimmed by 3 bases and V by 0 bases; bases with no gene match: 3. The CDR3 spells CASSLGGEGYEQYF. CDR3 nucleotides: TGCGCCAGCAGCTTGGGAGGGGAGGGCTACGAGCAGTACTTC. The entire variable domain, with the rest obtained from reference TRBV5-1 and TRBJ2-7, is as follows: KAGVTQTPRYLIKTRGQQVTLSCSPISGHRSVSWYQQTPGQGLQFLFEYFSETQRNKGNFPGRFSGRQFSNSRSEMNVSTLELGDSALYLCASSLGGEGYEQYFGPGTRLTVT.

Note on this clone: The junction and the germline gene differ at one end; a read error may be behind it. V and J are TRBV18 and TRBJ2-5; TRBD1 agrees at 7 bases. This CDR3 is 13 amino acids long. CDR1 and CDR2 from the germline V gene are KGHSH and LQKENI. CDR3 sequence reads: CASSPQGKETQYF. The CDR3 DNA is TGTGCCAGCTCCCCACAGGGGAAAGAGACCCAGTACTTC. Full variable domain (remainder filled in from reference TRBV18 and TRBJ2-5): NAGVMQNPRHLVRRRGQEARLRCSPMKGHSHVYWYRQLPEEGLKFMVYLQKENIIDESGMPKERFSAEFPKEGPSILRIQQVVRGDSAAYFCASSPQGKETQYFGPGTRLLVL.

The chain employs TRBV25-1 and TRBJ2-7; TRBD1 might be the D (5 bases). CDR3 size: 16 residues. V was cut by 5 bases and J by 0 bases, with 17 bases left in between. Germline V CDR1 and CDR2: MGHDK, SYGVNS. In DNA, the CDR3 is TGTGCCAGCAGTATTCTTAGGGGTTCTCCCTCCTACGAGCAGTACTTC. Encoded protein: CASSILRGSPSYEQYF.

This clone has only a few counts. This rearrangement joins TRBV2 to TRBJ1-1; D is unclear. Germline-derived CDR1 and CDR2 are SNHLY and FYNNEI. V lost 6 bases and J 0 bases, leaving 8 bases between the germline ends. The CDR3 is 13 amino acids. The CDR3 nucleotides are TGTGCCAGCAGGGCCTTTCTGAACACTGAAGCTTTCTTT. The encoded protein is CASRAFLNTEAFF.

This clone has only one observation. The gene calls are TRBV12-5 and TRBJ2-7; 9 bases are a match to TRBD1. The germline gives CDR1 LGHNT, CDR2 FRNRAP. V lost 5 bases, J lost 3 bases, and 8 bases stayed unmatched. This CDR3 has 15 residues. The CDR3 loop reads CASGPGTGLFYEQYF. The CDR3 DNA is TGTGCTAGTGGTCCTGGGACAGGGTTGTTCTACGAGCAGTACTTC.

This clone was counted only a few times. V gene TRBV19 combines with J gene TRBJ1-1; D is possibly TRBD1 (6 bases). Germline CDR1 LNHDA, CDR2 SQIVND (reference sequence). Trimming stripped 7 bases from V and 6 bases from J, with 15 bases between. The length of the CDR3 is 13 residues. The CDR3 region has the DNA TGTGCCAGTATCCGGGGGGGCGCCGCTGAAGCTTTCTTT. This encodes CASIRGGAAEAFF.

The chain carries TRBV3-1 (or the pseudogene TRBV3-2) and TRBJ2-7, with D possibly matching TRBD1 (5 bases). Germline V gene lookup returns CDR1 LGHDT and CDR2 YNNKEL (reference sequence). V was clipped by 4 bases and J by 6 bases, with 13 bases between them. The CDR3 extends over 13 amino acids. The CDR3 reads CASSPTVGLEQYF. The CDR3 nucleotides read TGTGCCAGCAGCCCAACGGTGGGGCTCGAGCAGTACTTC.

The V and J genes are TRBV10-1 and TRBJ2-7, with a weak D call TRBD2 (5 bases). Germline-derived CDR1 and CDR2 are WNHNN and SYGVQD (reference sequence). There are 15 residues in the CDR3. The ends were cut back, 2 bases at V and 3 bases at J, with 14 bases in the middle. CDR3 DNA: TGCGCCAGCAGTGAGGCGCTGACCGGACTCTACGAGCAGTACTTC. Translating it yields CASSEALTGLYEQYF.

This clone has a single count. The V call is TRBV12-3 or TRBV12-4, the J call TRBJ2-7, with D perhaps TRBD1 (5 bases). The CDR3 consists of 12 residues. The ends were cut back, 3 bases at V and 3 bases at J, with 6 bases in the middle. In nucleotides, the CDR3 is TGTGCCAGCAGTTTGGACAACTACGAGCAGTACTTC. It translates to CASSLDNYEQYF.

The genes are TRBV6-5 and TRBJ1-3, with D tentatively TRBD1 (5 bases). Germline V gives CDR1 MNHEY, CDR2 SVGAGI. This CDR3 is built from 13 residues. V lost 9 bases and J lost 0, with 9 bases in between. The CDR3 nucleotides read TGTGCCAGTGGACAAAACTCTGGAAACACCATATATTTT. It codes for CASGQNSGNTIYF.

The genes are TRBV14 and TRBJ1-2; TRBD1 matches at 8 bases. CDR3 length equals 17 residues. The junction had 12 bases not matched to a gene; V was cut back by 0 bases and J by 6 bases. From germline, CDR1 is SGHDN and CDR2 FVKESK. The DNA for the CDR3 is TGTGCCAGCAGCCAAGAGGCAGGGGGCGAGTCAAGCGATGGCTACACCTTC. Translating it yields CASSQEAGGESSDGYTF.

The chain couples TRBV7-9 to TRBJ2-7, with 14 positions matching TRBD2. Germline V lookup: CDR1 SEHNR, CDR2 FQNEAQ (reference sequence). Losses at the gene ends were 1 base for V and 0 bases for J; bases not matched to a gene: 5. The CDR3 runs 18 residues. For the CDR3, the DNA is TGTGCCAGCAGCTTAGTGACTAGCGGGAGGGGATTCTCCTACGAGCAGTACTTC. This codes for CASSLVTSGRGFSYEQYF.

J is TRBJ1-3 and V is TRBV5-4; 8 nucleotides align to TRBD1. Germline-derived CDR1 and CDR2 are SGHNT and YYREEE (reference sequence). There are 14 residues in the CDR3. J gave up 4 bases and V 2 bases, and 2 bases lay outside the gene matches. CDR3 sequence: CASSFRGPGNTIYF. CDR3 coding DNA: TGTGCCAGCAGCTTCAGGGGGCCAGGAAACACCATATATTTT.

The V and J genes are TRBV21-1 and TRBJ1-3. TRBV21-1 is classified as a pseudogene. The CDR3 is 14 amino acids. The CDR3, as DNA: TGTGCCAGCAGCCTCCGGGGAGCTGGAAACACCATATATTTT. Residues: CASSLRGAGNTIYF.